Listed below are T cell receptor beta chains from one sample, sequenced in a study of tumor and adjacent non-tumor tissue in lung cancer. TCRdb fed the multiplex PCR reads into MiXCR, producing one record per CDR3 protein. The data hold tens of thousands of distinct CDR3 sequences, with 65% to 75% observed a single time. The specimen sequenced was lung tumor tissue. These receptor sequences come from a man aged 55 to 70 with non-small cell lung cancer. CDR3s include the opening cysteine and the closing phenylalanine or tryptophan. Each record gives: V gene, clone size, D gene, J gene, CDR3 protein, CDR3 DNA. D genes are given only for firm matches. The listing skips clone size in some rows; elsewhere it reads once, few, many or a size class.

TRBV20-1,few,-,TRBJ1-2,CSARSQGSYGYTF,TGCAGTGCTAGAAGCCAGGGGTCCTATGGCTACACCTTC
TRBV6-1,-,-,TRBJ1-1,CASSEVEGSFAEAFF,TGTGCCAGCAGTGAAGTTGAGGGGAGTTTCGCTGAAGCTTTCTTC
TRBV6-1,-,-,TRBJ1-5,CASSEGYQPQHF,TGTGCCAGCAGCGAAGGGTATCAGCCCCAGCATTTC
TRBV6-6,once,-,TRBJ1-5,CASITRNGNRPQHF,TGTGCCAGCATTACCCGAAATGGCAATCGGCCCCAGCATTTT
TRBV4-1,-,-,TRBJ1-1,CASNQGIEASF,TGCGCCAGCAACCAAGGGATTGAAGCTTCCTTT
TRBV29-1,-,TRBD1,TRBJ1-3,CSVLAGQQSGNTIYF,TGCAGTGTTCTAGCGGGACAGCAGTCTGGAAACACCATATATTTT
TRBV5-1,-,-,TRBJ1-1,CVSSLAQGGGEAFF,TGCGTCAGCAGCTTGGCCCAGGGCGGCGGTGAAGCTTTCTTT
TRBV11-2,-,-,TRBJ2-5,CASSPLREVAQETQCF,TGTGCCAGCTCACCCCTTCGAGAAGTGGCCCAAGAGACCCAGTGCTTC
TRBV5-1,-,-,TRBJ2-5,CASSSRGGEFQYF,TGCGCCAGCAGCTCGAGGGGTGGCGAGTTCCAGTACTTC
TRBV7-9,few,-,TRBJ1-6,CTSSLAVGRTSPLHF,TGTACCAGCAGCTTAGCTGTTGGCAGGACCTCACCCCTCCACTTT
TRBV4-1,-,-,TRBJ1-1,CASSFVMVDTDAFF,TGCGCCAGCAGTTTTGTCATGGTGGACACTGATGCTTTCTTT
TRBV20-1,-,TRBD1,TRBJ1-1,CSTRDLDRDEYTEAFF,TGCAGTACTAGAGATTTGGACAGGGATGAGTACACTGAAGCTTTCTTT
TRBV24-1,-,-,TRBJ1-2,CATSDVDTYGGYTF,TGTGCCACCAGTGATGTTGACACCTATGGTGGCTACACCTTC
TRBV11-3,-,-,TRBJ2-6,CTSNQQGSGANVLSF,TGTACCAGCAACCAACAGGGTTCTGGGGCCAATGTCCTGTCTTTC
TRBV28,few,-,TRBJ1-5,CASRVQRNNQPQHF,TGTGCCAGCAGGGTACAGAGAAACAATCAGCCCCAGCATTTT
TRBV11-2,-,TRBD2,TRBJ2-5,CASSVAGRDLGTQYF,TGTGCCAGCAGCGTAGCGGGACGGGATCTGGGGACTCAGTATTTC
TRBV11-2,-,-,TRBJ1-5,CASSLEGASQPQHF,TGTGCCAGCAGCTTAGAGGGGGCTAGTCAGCCCCAGCATTTT
TRBV7-8,-,-,TRBJ2-3,CASSLGGGPDTHYF,TGTGCCAGCAGCTTGGGGGGGGGGCCAGATACGCACTATTTT
TRBV4-3,-,TRBD2,TRBJ2-3,CARSSRLAVTDTQYF,TGTGCCAGGAGCTCTCGACTAGCGGTCACAGATACGCAGTATTTT
TRBV5-5,-,-,TRBJ2-4,CASSLIGLIAKNIQYF,TGTGCCAGTAGCTTGATTGGATTAATAGCCAAAAACATTCAGTACTTC
TRBV11-3,medium-sized,TRBD2,TRBJ2-2,CASSLGGRRDTTGGLFF,TGTGCCAGCAGCTTGGGCGGGAGACGAGACACCACCGGGGGGCTGTTTTTT
TRBV11-1,medium-sized,-,TRBJ1-3,CATAKDSSGNTIYF,TGTGCCACCGCCAAGGACAGCTCTGGAAACACCATATATTTT
TRBV30,-,-,TRBJ2-2,CAWDGTLGTWELFF,TGTGCCTGGGATGGGACTCTCGGGACCTGGGAGCTGTTTTTT
TRBV28,many,TRBD1,TRBJ2-7,CASTDREFSYEQYF,TGTGCCAGCACTGACAGGGAATTCTCCTACGAGCAGTACTTC
TRBV28,-,TRBD1,TRBJ1-2,CASSTPGGSYGYAF,TGTGCCAGCAGCACCCCAGGGGGCAGCTATGGCTACGCCTTC
TRBV5-5,-,-,TRBJ1-2,CASITGHTNFGYTF,TGTGCCAGCATCACAGGACATACTAACTTTGGCTACACCTTC
TRBV6-6,-,-,TRBJ2-2,CVSTYGGARELFF,TGTGTCAGCACCTATGGGGGGGCCAGGGAGCTGTTTTTT
TRBV11-2,-,TRBD2,TRBJ2-5,CAGSLGGRGALRETQYF,TGCGCCGGCAGCTTAGGCGGGCGGGGGGCCTTAAGAGAGACCCAATACTTC
TRBV11-1,-,TRBD1,TRBJ2-1,CANSYRTGSYNEQLF,TGTGCCAACAGCTACCGGACAGGGTCCTACAATGAGCAGTTATTC
TRBV5-6,-,-,TRBJ2-7,CASSRGGQGGYEQYF,TGTGCCAGCAGCCGTGGCGGACAAGGTGGCTACGAGCAGTATTTC
TRBV6-1,-,TRBD2,TRBJ2-1,CVSSIAGVSYNKQFF,TGTGTCAGCAGTATAGCGGGAGTCTCCTACAATAAGCAGTTCTTC